The source of this T cell receptor beta chain is a study of shared T cell receptors in the human thymus. The repertoire was sequenced with immunoSEQ multiplex PCR; TCRdb's copy has only in-frame clones and lacks some. In the table there are approximately 660,000 clones, around 87% of which are singletons. From germline, CDR1 is LGHNA and CDR2 YNFKEQ. V was clipped by 2 bases and J by 5 bases; unmatched bases: 2. This CDR3 has 15 residues. The same data also went into a second study, on human thymus T cells. As reported in that work: In thymic and blood repertoires alike, V and J usage looked biased.

The receptor's source is a boy younger than two with a congenital heart defect. The V and J genes are TRBV4-2 and TRBJ2-1; 11 bases map to TRBD2. Sequenced sample: thymocytes. CDR3 protein: CASSQTSGRNNEQFF. In DNA form, the CDR3 reads TGTGCCAGCAGCCAAACTAGCGGGAGAAACAATGAGCAGTTCTTC.